This T cell receptor (beta chain) was observed in a study of T cell responses to AZD1222 COVID-19 vaccine. Across the whole study: The study pooled second doses at about 4 or about 12 weeks.

With respect to this clone: Its target is unknown.

The CDR3 consists of 15 residues. Germline values: CDR1 MGHDK, CDR2 SYGVNS. Trimming cost V 3 bases and J 7 bases, with 15 bases left between them. Study results and caveats: The reported proportion of spike-specific TCRs targeting unmutated variant regions was nearly half. At baseline, just five to seven AZD1222 recipients tested seropositive.

Clones were sequenced by immunoSEQ multiplex PCR, and TCRdb holds only the in-frame ones, with some missing. This table holds around 100,000 clones, around 90% found once. Specimen: peripheral blood, collected on day 0 of AZD1222 vaccination. The TCR was taken from an adult in good health. The V call is TRBV25-1, the J call TRBJ1-4, with D tentatively TRBD1 (6 bases). As DNA, the CDR3 is TGTGCCAGCAGTGAGGAGGTGGGGGCGGGTGAAAAACTGTTTTTT. This translates into CASSEEVGAGEKLFF.